Following are 18 T cell receptor beta chains from one sample sequenced in a study of CD8+CD57+ T cells in acquired aplastic anemia. The template used for profiling TCR beta VDJ and CDR3 was genomic DNA. TCRdb re-derived calls from the reads in MiXCR, one entry per CDR3 protein. This sample has some 120,000 distinct CDR3 sequences, with 48% found just once. The specimen sequenced was sorted CD4+, CD8+, or CD8+CD57+ T cells (not recorded which) from PBMCs. Source of these receptors: a human donor in good health, serving as a control.

The rearrangement links TRBV9 to TRBJ2-7; 10 nucleotides agree with TRBD1. The CDR3 sequence is 10 residues long. Germline CDR1 reads SGDLS; CDR2 reads YYNGEE. The CDR3 loop is CASSVDRGTV. The CDR3 region has the DNA TGTGCCAGCAGCGTGGACAGGGGGACTGTC.

The CDR3 DNA sequence: TGTGCCAGCTCACCGGGGGACAAGACTGGGGGCTACACCTTC. This gives the protein CASSPGDKTGGYTF. The rearrangement joins TRBV18 to TRBJ1-2; D might be TRBD1 (6 bases). Trimming removed 3 bases from V and 8 bases from J, with 16 bases in between. Germline lookup yields CDR1 KGHSH and CDR2 LQKENI. The CDR3 sequence is 14 residues long.

This clonotype was seen repeatedly, ten times or more. The rearrangement joins TRBV24-1 to TRBJ2-1, with a tentative D call TRBD1 (6 bases). This CDR3 has 14 amino acids. CDR1 is KGHDR and CDR2 is SFDVKD in the germline V gene. Trimming shortened V by 2 bases and J by 9 bases, and 13 bases separated the two germline ends. The CDR3 region has the DNA TGTGCCACCAGTGATTCGTTCCCCAGGGGTGAGCAGTTCTTC. It translates to CATSDSFPRGEQFF.

The V call is TRBV25-1, the J call TRBJ2-7; possibly TRBD1 or TRBD2 for D (5 bases each). The germline CDR1 and CDR2 sequences are MGHDK and SYGVNS. This CDR3 comprises 13 residues. V was clipped by 2 bases and J by 7 bases, with 12 bases between them. CDR3 residues: CASSERGRREQYF. CDR3 nucleotide sequence: TGTGCCAGCAGTGAAAGGGGCAGGAGGGAGCAGTACTTC.

This clonotype was recorded many times. Given a much more abundant clone one base away, this may be a read error. The V and J genes are TRBV19 and TRBJ1-3, with TRBD1 as a possible D gene (6 bases). The CDR3 is made up of 14 amino acids. Looked up from germline, CDR1 is LNHDA and CDR2 is SQIVND (reference sequence). The CDR3 nucleotides are TGTGCCAGTAGTAACAGGGAAGGAGGAAACGCCATATATTTT. Translation gives CASSNREGGNAIYF. Full variable domain (remainder filled in from reference TRBV19 and TRBJ1-3): DGGITQSPKYLFRKEGQNVTLSCEQNLNHDAMYWYRQDPGQGLRLIYYSQIVNDFQKGDIAEGYSVSREKKESFPLTVTSAQKNPTAFYLCASSNREGGNAIYFGEGSWLTVV.

The chain has TRBV10-1 and TRBJ2-7; TRBD1 aligns across 9 bases. The CDR3 is 14 residues long. The germline CDR1 and CDR2 sequences are WNHNN and SYGVQD (reference sequence). The ends lost 7 bases at V and 5 bases at J; junction bases unmatched: 9. CDR3 sequence (DNA): TGCGCCAGCATCGTAGCGGACAGGGGCCACGAGCAGTACTTC. This sequence encodes CASIVADRGHEQYF.

The chain recombines TRBV10-3 with TRBJ2-7; possible D gene TRBD2, 5 bases. Trimming cost V 7 bases and J 6 bases, with 16 bases left between them. From germline, CDR1 is ENHRY and CDR2 SYGVKD. The length of the CDR3 is 13 residues. CDR3 sequence reads: CAITQPGSSEQYF. The CDR3 DNA is TGTGCCATCACGCAACCTGGGAGTAGCGAGCAGTACTTC.

The rearrangement joins TRBV2 to TRBJ1-1; D ambiguous. CDR3 length: 12 residues. V lost 4 bases and J 5 bases, leaving 8 bases between the germline ends. Germline-derived CDR1 and CDR2 are SNHLY and FYNNEI. The DNA of the CDR3 is TGTGCCAGCAGTGGGGAGAAGACTGAAGCTTTCTTT. Translated, it gives CASSGEKTEAFF. Variable domain in full (rest from reference TRBV2 and TRBJ1-1): EPEVTQTPSHQVTQMGQEVILRCVPISNHLYFYWYRQILGQKVEFLVSFYNNEISEKSEIFDDQFSVERPDGSNFTLKIRSTKLEDSAMYFCASSGEKTEAFFGQGTRLTVV.

This clonotype was counted a few times. The chain is built from TRBV25-1 and TRBJ1-6; 7 positions match TRBD1. The CDR3 is 13 amino acids. V lost 6 bases and J lost 10; bases outside the gene matches: 6. The germline V gene encodes CDR1 MGHDK and CDR2 SYGVNS. DNA of the CDR3: TGTGCCAGCAGGGGGACAGTGAACTCACCCCTCCACTTT. It codes for CASRGTVNSPLHF.

The genes are TRBV5-5 and TRBJ2-5, with 11 bases lining up with TRBD1. V was pared by 4 bases and J by 4 bases, with 6 bases of the junction left unmatched. The length of the CDR3 is 15 residues. Looked up from germline, CDR1 is SGHKS and CDR2 is YYEKEE (reference sequence). This chain's CDR3 is CASSAGQGAGETQYF. Written as DNA, the CDR3 is TGTGCCAGCAGCGCCGGACAGGGGGCAGGAGAGACCCAGTACTTC.

The chain has TRBV12-3 or TRBV12-4 and TRBJ1-6; 7 bases are shared with TRBD1. The length of the CDR3 is 17 residues. The trim removed 0 bases at V and 7 bases at J, leaving 9 bases unmatched. The CDR3 is CASSLARRGTQNSPLHF. CDR3 coding DNA: TGTGCCAGCAGTTTAGCGCGCAGGGGGACTCAAAATTCACCCCTCCACTTT.

The rearrangement uses TRBV6-1 and TRBJ2-5; TRBD1 aligns across 7 bases. From germline, CDR1 is MNHNS and CDR2 SASEGT. Unmatched junction bases numbered 11, after V lost 6 bases and J lost 4 bases. This CDR3 contains 15 residues. CDR3 DNA: TGTGCCAGCAGCCCATCACCGACAGGGAGAGAGACCCAGTACTTC. This sequence encodes CASSPSPTGRETQYF.

The sample holds a few counts of this clonotype. The CDR3 carries no conserved terminal phenylalanine or tryptophan, so it likely arises from a read error. The chain has TRBV19 and TRBJ1-3; D is undetermined. Germline loops: CDR1 LNHDA, CDR2 SQIVND (reference sequence). With 3 bases removed from V and 6 bases from J, the gap between germline ends came to 9 bases. This CDR3 contains 13 residues. DNA for the CDR3: TGTGCCAGTAGTATTGAGCCTGAAAACACCATATATTCT. Its translation is CASSIEPENTIYS.

This clonotype was picked up many times. The chain carries TRBV7-3 and TRBJ1-1; D not certain. The germline V gene encodes CDR1 SGHTA and CDR2 FQGTGA. The CDR3 extends over 13 amino acids. V lost 3 bases, J lost 1 base, and 6 bases lay in between. The CDR3 protein is CASSFNKNTEAFF. The CDR3 DNA is TGTGCCAGCAGCTTCAACAAGAACACTGAAGCTTTCTTT.

This clonotype was seen repeatedly, ten times or more. The genes are TRBV5-8 and TRBJ2-7, with 9 nucleotides matching TRBD1. V trimming: 4 bases; J trimming: 2 bases; junction bases outside the gene matches: 1. The V gene's germline CDR1 is SGHTS and CDR2 YDEGEE. The CDR3 spans 13 residues. This CDR3 is CASSHRGPYEQYF. The CDR3 DNA is TGTGCCAGCAGCCACAGGGGGCCCTACGAGCAGTACTTC.

This chain uses TRBV20-1 with TRBJ2-1, with TRBD2 matching 10 bases. The CDR3 sequence is 15 residues long. J was trimmed by 4 bases and V by 0 bases; bases with no gene match: 3. Per the germline V gene, CDR1 is DFQATT and CDR2 is SNEGSKA (reference sequence). DNA for the CDR3: TGCAGTGCTAGAGATCTAGCGGGAGTTTACAATGAGCAGTTCTTC. Protein sequence: CSARDLAGVYNEQFF.

The chain uses TRBV20-1 and TRBJ2-1, with TRBD1 as a possible D gene (5 bases). This CDR3 has 11 residues. CDR1 is DFQATT and CDR2 is SNEGSKA in the germline V gene (reference sequence). With 5 bases removed from V and 9 bases from J, the gap between germline ends came to 11 bases. CDR3 in DNA: TGCAGTGCTGGCAGGGTAGGTGAGCAGTTCTTC. This translates into CSAGRVGEQFF.

This clonotype occurred many times. The chain couples TRBV6-5 to TRBJ1-2, with 10 bases identical to TRBD1. CDR3 size: 16 residues. In germline, CDR1 is MNHEY, CDR2 SVGAGI. The V and J ends lost 6 bases and 1 base, in that order; junction bases with no gene match: 8. Here the CDR3 reads CASRTPGQGLNYGYTF. CDR3 coding DNA: TGTGCCAGCAGGACACCGGGACAGGGGCTTAACTATGGCTACACCTTC.